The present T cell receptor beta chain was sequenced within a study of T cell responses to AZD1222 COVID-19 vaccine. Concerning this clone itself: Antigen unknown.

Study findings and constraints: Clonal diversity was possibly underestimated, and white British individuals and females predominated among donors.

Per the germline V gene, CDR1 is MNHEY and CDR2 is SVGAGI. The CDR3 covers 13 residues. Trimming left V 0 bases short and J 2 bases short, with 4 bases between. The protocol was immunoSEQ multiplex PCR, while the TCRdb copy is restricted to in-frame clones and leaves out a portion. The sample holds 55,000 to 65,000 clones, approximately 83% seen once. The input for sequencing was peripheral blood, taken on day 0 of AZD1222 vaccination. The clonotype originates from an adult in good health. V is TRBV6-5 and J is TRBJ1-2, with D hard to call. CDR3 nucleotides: TGTGCCAGCAGTTACTCGAACAACTATGGCTACACCTTC. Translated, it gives CASSYSNNYGYTF.